This T cell receptor beta chain is from a study of metastatic and nonmetastatic thyroid tumors. Prior to thyroid surgery, none of the patients had received any treatment. This CDR3 has 15 amino acids. Trimming took 4 bases from V and 4 from J, leaving 14 bases between them. CDR1 is SGDLS, CDR2 YYNGEE, per germline. TCRdb recomputed clones from the PCR reads via MiXCR. This table holds 20,000 or so clones, about a quarter found once. The sequenced sample consisted of blood. The TCR was taken from a female donor with papillary thyroid cancer or a benign thyroid nodule (not recorded which). Some clones in this sample may be carry-over from other donors' samples. The chain has TRBV9 and TRBJ2-2; D is perhaps TRBD2 (5 bases). DNA for the CDR3: TGTGCCAGCAGCAGAAGAGGCGGGCTCACCGGGGAGCTGTTTTTT. Translating gives CASSRRGGLTGELFF.